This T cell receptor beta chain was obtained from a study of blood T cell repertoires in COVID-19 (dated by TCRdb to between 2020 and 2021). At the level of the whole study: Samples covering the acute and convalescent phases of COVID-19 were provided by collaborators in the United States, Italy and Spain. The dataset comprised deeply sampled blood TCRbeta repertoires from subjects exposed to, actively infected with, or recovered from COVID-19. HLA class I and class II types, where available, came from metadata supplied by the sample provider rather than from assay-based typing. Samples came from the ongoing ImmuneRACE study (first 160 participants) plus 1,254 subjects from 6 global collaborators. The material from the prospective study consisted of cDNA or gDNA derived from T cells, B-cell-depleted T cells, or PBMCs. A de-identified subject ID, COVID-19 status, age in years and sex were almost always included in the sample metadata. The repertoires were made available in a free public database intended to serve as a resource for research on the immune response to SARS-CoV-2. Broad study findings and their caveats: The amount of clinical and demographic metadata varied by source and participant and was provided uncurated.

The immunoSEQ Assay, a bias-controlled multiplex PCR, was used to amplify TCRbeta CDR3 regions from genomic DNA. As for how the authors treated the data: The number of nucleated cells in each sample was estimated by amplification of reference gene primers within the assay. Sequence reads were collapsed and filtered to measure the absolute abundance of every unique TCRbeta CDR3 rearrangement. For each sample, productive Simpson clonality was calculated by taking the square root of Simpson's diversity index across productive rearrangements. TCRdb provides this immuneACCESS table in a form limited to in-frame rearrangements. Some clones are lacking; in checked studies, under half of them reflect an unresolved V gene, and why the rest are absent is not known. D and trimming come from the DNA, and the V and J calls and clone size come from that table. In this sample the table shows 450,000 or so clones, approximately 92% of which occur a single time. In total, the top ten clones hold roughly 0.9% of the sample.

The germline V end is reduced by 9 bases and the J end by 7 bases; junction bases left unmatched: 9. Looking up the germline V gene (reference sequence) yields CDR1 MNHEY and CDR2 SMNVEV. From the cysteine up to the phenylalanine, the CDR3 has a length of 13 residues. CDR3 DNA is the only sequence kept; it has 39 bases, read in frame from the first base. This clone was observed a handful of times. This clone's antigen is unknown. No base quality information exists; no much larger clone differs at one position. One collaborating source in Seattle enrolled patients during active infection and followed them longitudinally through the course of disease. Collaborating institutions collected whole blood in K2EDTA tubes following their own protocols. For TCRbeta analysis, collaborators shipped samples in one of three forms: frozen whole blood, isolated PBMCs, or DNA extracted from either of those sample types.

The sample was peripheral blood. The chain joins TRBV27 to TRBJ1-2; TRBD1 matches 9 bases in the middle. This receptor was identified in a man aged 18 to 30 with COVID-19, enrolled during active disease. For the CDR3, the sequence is CASTTGGSSGYTF. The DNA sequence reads TGTGCCAGTACTACAGGGGGCTCAAGTGGCTACACCTTC.